Each of the 17 T cell receptor beta chains below was sequenced from the same sample in a study of T cells after yellow fever vaccination (dated 2019 in TCRdb). Libraries were made using 5' RACE. The instrument given in TCRdb is Illumina HiSeq 2500. The raw public data were reprocessed by TCRdb itself: fastp quality trimming at Q25, MiXCR clonotype calling, in-frame beta chains only. Rows are combined by CDR3 protein, so each entry shows the most common genes and DNA. This sample is represented by approximately 550,000 distinct CDR3 sequences; roughly 14% of them were singletons. Over 12% of the sample rests with the top ten. The treatment or condition label, as the study defines it: live attenuated yellow fever vaccine strain. Here the sequenced sample was PBMCs, taken on the day of the yellow fever booster vaccination. The receptor set was obtained from a man aged 25-45 years who received the YFV17D yellow fever vaccine.

This clonotype has more than one count but fewer than ten. The chain couples TRBV12-3 or TRBV12-4 to TRBJ2-2, with 12 nucleotides matching TRBD2. This CDR3 is built from 16 residues. Trimming removed 7 bases from V and 1 base from J; junction bases left unmatched: 4. The CDR3 protein is CASIKGLAGNTGELFF. CDR3 DNA sequence: TGTGCCAGCATTAAGGGACTAGCGGGGAACACCGGGGAGCTGTTTTTT.

The J gene is TRBJ2-1, the V gene TRBV20-1, with unresolved D. This CDR3 spans 13 amino acids. Trimming stripped 6 bases from V and 6 bases from J, with 15 bases between. The germline gives CDR1 DFQATT, CDR2 SNEGSKA (reference sequence). The CDR3 bases are TGCAGTGCGACATCGGACGTAGGCAATGAGCAGTTCTTC. Amino acids: CSATSDVGNEQFF.

This chain links TRBV18 with TRBJ2-4; D gene ambiguous. CDR1 KGHSH and CDR2 LQKENI come from the germline V gene. Trimming shortened V by 2 bases and J by 6 bases, and 8 bases separated the two germline ends. This CDR3 has 13 residues. CDR3 bases: TGTGCCAGCTCACCAGACCCCTCAAACATTCAGTACTTC. This codes for CASSPDPSNIQYF.

The chain links TRBV6-1 to TRBJ2-5; the D gene is possibly TRBD1 (5 bases). CDR1 and CDR2 (germline): MNHNS, SASEGT. This CDR3 is built from 17 residues. V was cut by 7 bases and J by 3 bases, with 24 bases left in between. The CDR3 DNA sequence: TGTGCCAGCACCCCACGACAGTTTCCCCTTGGGGAAGAGACCCAGTACTTC. Encoded protein: CASTPRQFPLGEETQYF.

There are a few counts of this clonotype. The chain uses TRBV20-1 and TRBJ1-5, with a tentative D call TRBD1 (6 bases). The CDR3 contains 12 residues. The germline V gene has CDR1 DFQATT and CDR2 SNEGSKA (reference sequence). With 3 bases removed from V and 7 bases from J, the gap between germline ends came to 10 bases. Here the CDR3 reads CSARGAGQPQHF. DNA for the CDR3: TGCAGTGCTAGGGGGGCGGGGCAGCCCCAGCATTTT.

This clonotype was seen a handful of times. The gene calls are TRBV12-3 or TRBV12-4 and TRBJ2-5; D gene unclear. The CDR3 totals 14 residues. The ends were cut back, 6 bases at V and 2 bases at J, with 13 bases in the middle. The CDR3 DNA reads TGTGCCAGCAGATTCAGGAGTCTACAAGAGACCCAGTACTTC. It encodes CASRFRSLQETQYF.

This chain connects TRBV20-1 to TRBJ1-5; no reliable D call. V was pared by 1 base and J by 0 bases, with 10 bases between. The CDR3 has 15 residues. CDR1 DFQATT and CDR2 SNEGSKA come from the germline V gene (reference sequence). The CDR3 DNA is TGCAGTGCTAGAGGTTTGATAAATAGCAATCAGCCCCAGCATTTT. Residues: CSARGLINSNQPQHF.

The V gene is TRBV7-2, the J gene TRBJ2-3; the D is unclear. The V end lost 1 base, the J end lost 4 bases, and 15 bases lay between the germline ends. Germline V gene lookup returns CDR1 SGHTA and CDR2 FQGNSA. The CDR3 has 16 residues. CDR3 in amino acids: CASSLVAREGPDTQYF. CDR3 sequence (DNA): TGTGCCAGCAGCTTAGTGGCTAGGGAAGGGCCAGATACGCAGTATTTT.

There are a few counts of this clonotype. This CDR3 is CATSSARQGSYEQYF. For the CDR3, the DNA is TGTGCCACCAGCAGCGCTCGACAGGGCTCCTACGAGCAGTACTTC. This chain connects TRBV15 to TRBJ2-7; TRBD1 matches 7 bases. Losses at the gene ends were 3 bases for V and 0 bases for J; bases not matched to a gene: 5. Germline lookup yields CDR1 LNHNV and CDR2 YYDKDF (reference sequence). This CDR3 has 15 amino acids.

The chain is built from TRBV9 and TRBJ2-4; TRBD2 matches at 13 bases. CDR3 size: 15 residues. Germline V gene lookup returns CDR1 SGDLS and CDR2 YYNGEE. V trimming: 0 bases; J trimming: 11 bases; junction bases outside the gene matches: 5. This CDR3 reads CASSVGGLAGDVQYF. The DNA for the CDR3 is TGTGCCAGCAGCGTAGGAGGACTAGCGGGAGATGTTCAGTACTTC. Together with reference TRBV9 and TRBJ2-4, the CDR3 gives the full variable domain: DSGVTQTPKHLITATGQRVTLRCSPRSGDLSVYWYQQSLDQGLQFLIQYYNGEERAKGNILERFSAQQFPDLHSELNLSSLELGDSALYFCASSVGGLAGDVQYFGAGTRLSVL.

The chain links TRBV7-2 to TRBJ2-3, with no clear D. V lost 10 bases and J 2 bases, leaving 13 bases between the germline ends. Germline assignment: CDR1 SGHTA and CDR2 FQGNSA. The CDR3 consists of 13 residues. Here the CDR3 DNA reads TGTGCCACAACCCAGCGCTTCACAGATACGCAGTATTTT. It is translated as CATTQRFTDTQYF.

This clonotype appeared a few times. This chain connects TRBV18 to TRBJ2-3; either TRBD1 or TRBD2 may supply D (5 bases each). This CDR3 comprises 14 residues. Per germline, CDR1 KGHSH and CDR2 LQKENI. The germline V and J ends were trimmed by 3 bases and 6 bases, with 13 bases remaining between them. For the CDR3, the DNA is TGTGCCAGCTCACCGGGGTGGGGGACCGATACGCAGTATTTT. Its protein is CASSPGWGTDTQYF.

This clonotype occurred a few times. This chain connects TRBV10-3 to TRBJ2-1; 14 positions match TRBD2. Germline V CDR1 and CDR2: ENHRY, SYGVKD. This CDR3 has 13 amino acids. The V segment lost 4 bases and the J segment 10 bases; nucleotides outside the gene matches: 0. DNA for the CDR3: TGTGCCATCAGTGGACTAGCGGGAGGGGAGCAGTTCTTC. Amino acids: CAISGLAGGEQFF.

This chain uses TRBV11-2 with TRBJ2-1; TRBD2 aligns across 9 bases. The CDR3 covers 17 residues. With V trimmed by 0 bases and J by 6 bases, 9 bases remained unmatched. Germline V gives CDR1 SGHAT, CDR2 FQNNGV. In nucleotides, the CDR3 is TGTGCCAGCAGCTTAGATAGGGTAGCGGGAGTCTTCAATGAGCAGTTCTTC. This encodes CASSLDRVAGVFNEQFF.

As to this clonotype: A single base separates this from a much larger clone, so it may be a read error. The chain is built from TRBV9 and TRBJ2-5; 7 bases align to TRBD1. The CDR3 spans 14 residues. Germline lookup yields CDR1 SGDLS and CDR2 YYNGEE. Unmatched junction bases numbered 8, after V lost 4 bases and J lost 5 bases. For the CDR3, the DNA is TGTGCCAGCAGCATCGGGACAGTGAGGGAGACCCAGTACTTC. As protein: CASSIGTVRETQYF.

The chain couples TRBV6-1 to TRBJ2-1; D unclear. Germline CDR1 is MNHNS and CDR2 is SASEGT. The CDR3 totals 13 residues. Trimming removed 7 bases from V and 7 bases from J, with 14 bases in between. The CDR3 DNA reads as TGTGCCAGCACCGGGTGGGCAGCTAATGAGCAGTTCTTC. It specifies CASTGWAANEQFF.

The J gene is TRBJ2-7, the V gene TRBV11-2; 11 bases align to TRBD1. With 1 base clipped from V and 3 bases from J, the junction kept 2 bases outside the gene matches. CDR1 SGHAT and CDR2 FQNNGV come from the germline V gene. The CDR3 spans 15 residues. The chain's CDR3 is CASSLGTGGFYEQYF. CDR3 coding DNA: TGTGCCAGCAGCTTAGGGACAGGGGGCTTCTACGAGCAGTACTTC.